A selection of T cell receptor beta chains follows, all from one sample in a study of blood T cell repertoires in COVID-19. Only in-frame clones appear in the TCRdb table, and some are missing; sequencing was by immunoSEQ multiplex PCR. This sample has 200,000 to 300,000 clones, with about 88% found just once. Source material: peripheral blood. The receptors originated from a man aged 25 to 40 with active or convalescent COVID-19. The CDR3 runs from the conserved cysteine through the conserved F or W.

J | V | CDR3
TRBJ2-7 | TRBV2 | CASSGASSYEQYF
TRBJ2-3 | TRBV11-3 | CASSLTASTDTQYF
TRBJ2-3 | TRBV7-9 | CASSPPRLRDRVTDTQYF
TRBJ1-1 | TRBV9 | CASSVTGGLTEAFF
TRBJ2-1 | TRBV15 | CATSSDGITGVGSYNEQFF
TRBJ2-2 | TRBV5-1 | CASSWTTGRSGELFF
TRBJ2-7 | TRBV27 | CASSRTGPYEQYF
TRBJ1-5 | TRBV4-3 | CASSQVWGEGRQPQHF
TRBJ2-5 | TRBV3-1/TRBV3-2 | CASSHSGGEETQYF
TRBJ2-3 | TRBV6-5 | CASSRDRGSDTQYF
TRBJ2-3 | TRBV11-2 | CASSLVAGATDTQYF
TRBJ2-3 | TRBV10-2 | CASRIGQGSDTQYF
TRBJ1-2 | TRBV9 | CASSVFGGANGYTF
TRBJ2-2 | TRBV15 | CATSPSAGQDTGELFF
TRBJ1-2 | TRBV4-2 | CASSQGGTGTNNYGYTF
TRBJ1-1 | TRBV6-5 | CASNIGGSTEAFF
TRBJ1-4 | TRBV5-1 | CASSLEAGAFQKLFF
TRBJ2-2 | TRBV7-9 | CASSLTSGGPNTGELFF
TRBJ1-5 | TRBV2 | CASNLAIIGNQPQHF
TRBJ2-2 | TRBV7-2 | CASSLARMNTGELFF
TRBJ1-5 | TRBV6-5 | CASSYRRDQPQHF
TRBJ2-5 | TRBV19 | CASSIDVGSAETQYF
TRBJ1-1 | TRBV4-1 | CASSQVETGITEAFF